Below, 10 T cell receptor beta chains from the same sample are listed, as sequenced in a study of T cell responses to AZD1222 COVID-19 vaccine. TCRdb's copy holds only in-frame clones and misses some; the assay was immunoSEQ multiplex PCR. The sample records 140,000 to 150,000 clones, about 92% being singletons. The material was peripheral blood, obtained on day 0 of AZD1222 vaccination. These receptors all come from an adult in good health.

This chain joins TRBV6-4 and TRBJ2-3, with D tentatively TRBD2 (5 bases). V was cut by 2 bases and J by 4 bases, with 7 bases left in between. The CDR3 runs 13 residues. Germline-derived CDR1 and CDR2 are MRHNA and SNTAGT. The DNA for the CDR3 is TGTGCCAGCAGTGACGAGGGTTCAGATACGCAGTATTTT. Its protein product is CASSDEGSDTQYF.

The chain links TRBV5-5 to TRBJ2-7, with a tentative D call TRBD1 (6 bases). The CDR3 runs 12 residues. V lost 1 base and J lost 6, with 8 bases in between. The V gene's germline CDR1 is SGHKS and CDR2 YYEKEE (reference sequence). DNA for the CDR3: TGTGCCAGCAGCTTGACAGGGCCCGAGCAGTACTTC. It is translated as CASSLTGPEQYF.

V gene TRBV5-4 combines with J gene TRBJ1-3; 8 bases are shared with TRBD1. Per germline, CDR1 SGHNT and CDR2 YYREEE (reference sequence). This CDR3 region has 15 residues. Trimming removed 4 bases from V and 4 bases from J; junction bases left unmatched: 7. Here the CDR3 DNA reads TGTGCCAGCAGCCTGGACAGGGCCCCCGGAAACACCATATATTTT. Translation: CASSLDRAPGNTIYF.

The chain joins TRBV10-1 to TRBJ2-7; 8 bases line up with TRBD2. The germline V gene encodes CDR1 WNHNN and CDR2 SYGVQD (reference sequence). The CDR3 extends over 13 amino acids. V was pared by 8 bases and J by 4 bases, with 7 bases of the junction left unmatched. The CDR3 DNA reads as TGCGCCAGCTCCGAGGTAGCGGGGTACGAGCAGTACTTC. It translates to CASSEVAGYEQYF.

This clone has a single count. The chain employs TRBV20-1 and TRBJ2-3; TRBD1 agrees at 7 bases. The trim removed 3 bases at V and 5 bases at J, leaving 5 bases unmatched. This CDR3 has 13 residues. CDR1 and CDR2 from the germline V gene are DFQATT and SNEGSKA (reference sequence). CDR3: CSASKGAEDTQYF. CDR3 coding DNA: TGCAGTGCTAGTAAGGGGGCGGAAGATACGCAGTATTTT.

The gene calls are TRBV10-3 and TRBJ2-1, with no clear D. The V gene's germline CDR1 is ENHRY and CDR2 SYGVKD. This CDR3 region has 13 residues. V was cut by 2 bases and J by 4 bases, with 6 bases left in between. This chain's CDR3 is CAISEDTYNEQFF. Here the CDR3 DNA reads TGTGCCATCAGTGAGGACACATACAATGAGCAGTTCTTC.

This chain joins TRBV7-3 and TRBJ2-1; TRBD2 is a possible D gene (6 bases). This CDR3 has 15 residues. V gave up 5 bases and J gave up 4 bases, with 15 bases separating them. Germline CDR1 is SGHTA and CDR2 is FQGTGA. CDR3 in amino acids: CASSELGTSYNEQFF. In nucleotides, the CDR3 is TGTGCCAGCAGCGAGCTAGGGACTTCGTACAATGAGCAGTTCTTC.

The rearrangement uses TRBV7-8 and TRBJ1-6, with unresolved D. CDR1 and CDR2 (germline): SGHVS, FQNEAQ. The CDR3 is 13 amino acids. Trimming removed 1 base at V and 9 bases at J, with 7 bases between. The CDR3 coding sequence is TGTGCCAGCAGCTTAGTCAAAGGTTCACCCCTCCACTTT. This gives the protein CASSLVKGSPLHF.

The genes are TRBV28 and TRBJ1-1; unclear D gene. Germline CDR1 MDHEN, CDR2 SYDVKM. The CDR3 has 12 amino acids. V was clipped by 10 bases and J by 0 bases, with 9 bases between them. The CDR3: CAIRALNTEAFF. In nucleotides, the CDR3 is TGTGCCATCAGAGCCTTGAACACTGAAGCTTTCTTT.

The CDR3 DNA reads TGTGCCAGCAGTTTAGCGGGAAGCCTCTTCGATACGCAGTATTTT. Its protein is CASSLAGSLFDTQYF. The chain links TRBV25-1 to TRBJ2-3; 8 bases align to TRBD2. Germline V gene data show CDR1 as MGHDK and CDR2 as SYGVNS. This CDR3 spans 15 amino acids. Trimming cost V 5 bases and J 6 bases; bases outside gene matches: 10.